The sequence of this T cell receptor beta chain was determined in a study of patients and donors after allogeneic stem cell transplantation. TCRdb fed the RT-PCR reads into MiXCR, producing one record per CDR3 protein. Seen here are around 200,000 distinct CDR3 sequences, about 38% observed once, and the top ten hold more than 9%. Germline CDR1 is SGHRS and CDR2 is YFSETQ. The CDR3 loop spans 14 amino acids. The ends were cut back, 2 bases at V and 3 bases at J, with 9 bases in the middle. The genes are TRBV5-1 and TRBJ1-5; D is ambiguous. The TCR comes from a human donor who was either an allogeneic HSCT recipient or a stem cell or donor lymphocyte infusion donor (not recorded which). It is not recorded whose cells these are; they may come from a transplant donor. The sequenced sample was blood, either unsorted or a sorted T cell fraction (not recorded which). Here the CDR3 reads CASSFGTDNQPQHF. The CDR3 DNA reads as TGCGCCAGCAGCTTTGGAACAGACAATCAGCCCCAGCATTTT.